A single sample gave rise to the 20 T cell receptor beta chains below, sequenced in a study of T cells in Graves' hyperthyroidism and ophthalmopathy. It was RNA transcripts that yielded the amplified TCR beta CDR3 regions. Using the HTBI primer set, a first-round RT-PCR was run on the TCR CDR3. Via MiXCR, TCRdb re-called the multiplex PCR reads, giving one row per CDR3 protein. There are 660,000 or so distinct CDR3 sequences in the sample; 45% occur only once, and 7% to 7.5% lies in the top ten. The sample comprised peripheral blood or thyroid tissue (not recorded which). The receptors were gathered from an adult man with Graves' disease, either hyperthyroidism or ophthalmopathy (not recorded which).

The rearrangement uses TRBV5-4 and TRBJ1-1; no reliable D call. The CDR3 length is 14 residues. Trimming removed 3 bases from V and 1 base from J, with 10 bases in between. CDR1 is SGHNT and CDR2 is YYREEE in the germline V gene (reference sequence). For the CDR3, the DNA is TGTGCCAGCAGCTCCGGGGTGGGGAACACTGAAGCTTTCTTT. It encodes CASSSGVGNTEAFF.

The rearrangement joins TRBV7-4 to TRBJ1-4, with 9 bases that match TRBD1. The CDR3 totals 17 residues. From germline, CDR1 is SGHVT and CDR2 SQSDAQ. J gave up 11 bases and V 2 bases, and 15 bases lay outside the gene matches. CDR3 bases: TGTGCCAGCAGCTTACGGGCAATGACAGGGGGGACTCCGAAACTGTTTTTT. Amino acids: CASSLRAMTGGTPKLFF.

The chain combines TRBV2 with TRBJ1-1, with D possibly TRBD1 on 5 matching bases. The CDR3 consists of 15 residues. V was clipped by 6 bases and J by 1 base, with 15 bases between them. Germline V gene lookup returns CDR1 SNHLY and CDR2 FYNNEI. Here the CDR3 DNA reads TGTGCCAGCAGCACGGGAGGGGACCCGAACACTGAAGCTTTCTTT. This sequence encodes CASSTGGDPNTEAFF.

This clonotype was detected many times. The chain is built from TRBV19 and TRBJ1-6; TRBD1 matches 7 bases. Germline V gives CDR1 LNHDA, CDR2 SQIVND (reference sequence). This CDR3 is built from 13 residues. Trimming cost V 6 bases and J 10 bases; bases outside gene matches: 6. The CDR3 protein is CASRRDSYSPLHF. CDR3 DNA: TGTGCCAGTAGGAGGGACAGTTACTCACCCCTCCACTTT.

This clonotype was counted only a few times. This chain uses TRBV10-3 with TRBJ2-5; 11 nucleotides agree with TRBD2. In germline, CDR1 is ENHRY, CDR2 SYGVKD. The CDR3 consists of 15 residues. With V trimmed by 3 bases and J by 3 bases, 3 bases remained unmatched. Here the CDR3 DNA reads TGTGCCATCAGTGATACGACTAGCGGGAAAGAGACCCAGTACTTC. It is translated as CAISDTTSGKETQYF.

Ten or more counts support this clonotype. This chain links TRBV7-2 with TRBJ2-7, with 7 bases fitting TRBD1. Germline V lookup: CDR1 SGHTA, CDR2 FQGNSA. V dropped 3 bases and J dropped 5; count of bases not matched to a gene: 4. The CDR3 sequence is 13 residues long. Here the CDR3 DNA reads TGTGCCAGCAGCTTGGGACAGACAGACGAGCAGTACTTC. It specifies CASSLGQTDEQYF.

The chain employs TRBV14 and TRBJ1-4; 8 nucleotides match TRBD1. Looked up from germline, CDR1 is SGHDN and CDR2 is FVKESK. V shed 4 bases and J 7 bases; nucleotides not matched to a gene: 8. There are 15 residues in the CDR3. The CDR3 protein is CASSLGRGHGEKLFF. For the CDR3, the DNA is TGTGCCAGCAGCCTGGGCAGGGGGCATGGTGAAAAACTGTTTTTT.

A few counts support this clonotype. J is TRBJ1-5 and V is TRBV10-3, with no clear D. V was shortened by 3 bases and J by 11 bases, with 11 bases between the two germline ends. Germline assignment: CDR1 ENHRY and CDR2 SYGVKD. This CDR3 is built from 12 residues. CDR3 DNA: TGTGCCATCAGTGAATCCGAATCCACCCAGCATTTT. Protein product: CAISESESTQHF.

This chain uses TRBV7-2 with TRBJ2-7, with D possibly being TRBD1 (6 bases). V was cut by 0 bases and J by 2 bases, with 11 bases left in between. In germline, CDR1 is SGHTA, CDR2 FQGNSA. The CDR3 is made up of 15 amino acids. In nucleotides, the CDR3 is TGTGCCAGCAGCTTAGCCCCACAGGGAGCCTACGAGCAGTACTTC. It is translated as CASSLAPQGAYEQYF.

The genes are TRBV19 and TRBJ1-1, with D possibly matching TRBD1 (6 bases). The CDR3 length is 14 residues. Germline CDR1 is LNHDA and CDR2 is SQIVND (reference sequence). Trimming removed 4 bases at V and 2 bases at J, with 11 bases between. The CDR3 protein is CASSRGGANTEAFF. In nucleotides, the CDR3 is TGTGCCAGTAGTAGGGGGGGCGCTAACACTGAAGCTTTCTTT.

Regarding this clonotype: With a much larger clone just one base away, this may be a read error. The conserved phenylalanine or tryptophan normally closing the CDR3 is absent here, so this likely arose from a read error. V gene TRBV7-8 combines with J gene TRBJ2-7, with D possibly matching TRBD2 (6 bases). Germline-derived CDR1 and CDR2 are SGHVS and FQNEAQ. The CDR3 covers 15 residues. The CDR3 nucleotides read TGTGCTAGCAGCTTAAGGGACTCCTCCTCCTACGAGCAGTACCTC. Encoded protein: CASSLRDSSSYEQYL.

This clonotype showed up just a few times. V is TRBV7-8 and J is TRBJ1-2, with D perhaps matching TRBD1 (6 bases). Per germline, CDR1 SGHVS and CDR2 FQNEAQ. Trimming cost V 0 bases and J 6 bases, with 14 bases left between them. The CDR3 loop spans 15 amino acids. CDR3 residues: CASSLAGGSTNGYTF. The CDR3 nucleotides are TGTGCCAGCAGCTTAGCAGGGGGGAGTACAAATGGCTACACCTTC.

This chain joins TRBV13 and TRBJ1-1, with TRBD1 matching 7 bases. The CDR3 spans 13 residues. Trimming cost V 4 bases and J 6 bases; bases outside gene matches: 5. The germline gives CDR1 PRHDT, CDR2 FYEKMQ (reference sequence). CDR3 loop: CASSYRGDAEAFF. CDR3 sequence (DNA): TGTGCCAGCAGCTACAGGGGTGACGCTGAAGCTTTCTTT.

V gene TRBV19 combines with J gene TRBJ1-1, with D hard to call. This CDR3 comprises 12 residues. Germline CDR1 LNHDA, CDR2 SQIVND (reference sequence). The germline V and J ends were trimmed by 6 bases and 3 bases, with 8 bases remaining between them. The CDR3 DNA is TGTGCCAGTAGACCCCCCTACACTGAAGCTTTCTTT. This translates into CASRPPYTEAFF.

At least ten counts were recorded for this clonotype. The CDR3 reads CASRGTFDQPQHF. In DNA, the CDR3 is TGTGCCAGCAGAGGGACTTTCGATCAGCCCCAGCATTTT. V usage is TRBV2 and J usage is TRBJ1-5; D is perhaps TRBD1 (5 bases). CDR3 size: 13 residues. The germline gives CDR1 SNHLY, CDR2 FYNNEI. The ends were cut back, 6 bases at V and 5 bases at J, with 11 bases in the middle.

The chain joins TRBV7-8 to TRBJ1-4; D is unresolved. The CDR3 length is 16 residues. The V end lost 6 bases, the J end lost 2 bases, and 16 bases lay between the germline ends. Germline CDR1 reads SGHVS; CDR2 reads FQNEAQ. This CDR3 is CASSYTGQTTNEKLFF. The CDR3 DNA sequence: TGTGCCAGCAGTTACACCGGGCAGACGACTAATGAAAAACTGTTTTTT.

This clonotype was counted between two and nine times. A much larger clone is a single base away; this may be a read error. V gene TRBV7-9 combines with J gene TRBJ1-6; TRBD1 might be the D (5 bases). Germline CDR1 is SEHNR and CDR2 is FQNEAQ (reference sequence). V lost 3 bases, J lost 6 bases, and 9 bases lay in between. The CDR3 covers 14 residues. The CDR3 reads CASSLTVFNSPLHF. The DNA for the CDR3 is TGTGCCAGCAGCTTGACAGTCTTTAATTCACCCCTCCACTTT.

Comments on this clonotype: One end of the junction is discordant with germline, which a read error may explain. The CDR3 bases are TGTGCCAGCAGCTTGGGACAGGGGGCGCAGGACTTC. It encodes CASSLGQGAQDF. The rearrangement uses TRBV5-4 and TRBJ2-5, with 10 bases identical to TRBD1. The CDR3 is 12 amino acids. CDR1 is SGHNT and CDR2 is YYREEE in the germline V gene (reference sequence).

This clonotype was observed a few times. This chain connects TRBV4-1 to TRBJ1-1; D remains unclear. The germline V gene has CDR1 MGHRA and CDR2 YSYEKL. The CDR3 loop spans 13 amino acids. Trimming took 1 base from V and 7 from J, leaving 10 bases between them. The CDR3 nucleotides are TGCGCCAGCAGCCAAGTCTTTAACGGTGAAGCTTTCTTT. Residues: CASSQVFNGEAFF.

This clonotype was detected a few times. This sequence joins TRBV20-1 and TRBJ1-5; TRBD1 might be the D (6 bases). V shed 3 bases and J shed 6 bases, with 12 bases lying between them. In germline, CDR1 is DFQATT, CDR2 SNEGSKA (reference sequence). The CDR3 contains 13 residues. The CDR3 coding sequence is TGCAGTGCTAGGAGGCAGGGGAGTCAGCCCCAGCATTTT. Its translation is CSARRQGSQPQHF.